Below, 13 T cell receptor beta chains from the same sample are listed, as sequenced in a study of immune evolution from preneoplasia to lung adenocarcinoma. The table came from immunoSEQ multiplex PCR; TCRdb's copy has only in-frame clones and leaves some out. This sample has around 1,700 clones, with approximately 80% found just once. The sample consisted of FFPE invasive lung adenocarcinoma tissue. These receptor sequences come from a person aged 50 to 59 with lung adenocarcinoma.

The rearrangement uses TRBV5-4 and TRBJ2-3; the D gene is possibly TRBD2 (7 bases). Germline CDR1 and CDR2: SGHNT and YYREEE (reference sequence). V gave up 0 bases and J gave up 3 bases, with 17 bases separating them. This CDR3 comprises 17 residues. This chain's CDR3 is CASSLDGGRLRTDTQYF. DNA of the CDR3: TGTGCCAGCAGCTTGGACGGGGGGCGGCTAAGGACAGATACGCAGTATTTT.

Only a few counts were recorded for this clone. The CDR3 region has the DNA TGTGCCAGCAGCCGGGGACAGGGTGATGTGAACGAGCAGTACTTC. This gives the protein CASSRGQGDVNEQYF. This chain uses TRBV7-9 with TRBJ2-7; 9 bases agree with TRBD1. There are 15 residues in the CDR3. The V gene's germline CDR1 is SEHNR and CDR2 FQNEAQ (reference sequence). V dropped 5 bases and J dropped 5; count of bases not matched to a gene: 10.

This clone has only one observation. CDR3 in DNA: TGTGCCAGCAGCTTGTATAGCACAGATACGCAGTATTTT. This sequence encodes CASSLYSTDTQYF. This sequence joins TRBV7-2 and TRBJ2-3; D is ambiguous. Germline loops: CDR1 SGHTA, CDR2 FQGNSA. V lost 3 bases, J lost 0 bases, and 4 bases lay in between. There are 13 residues in the CDR3.

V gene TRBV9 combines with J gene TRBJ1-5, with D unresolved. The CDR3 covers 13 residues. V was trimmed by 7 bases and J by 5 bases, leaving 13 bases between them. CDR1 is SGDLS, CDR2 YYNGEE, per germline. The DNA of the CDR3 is TGTGCCAGCTCGGGCTCGGACGATCAGCCCCAGCATTTT. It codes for CASSGSDDQPQHF.

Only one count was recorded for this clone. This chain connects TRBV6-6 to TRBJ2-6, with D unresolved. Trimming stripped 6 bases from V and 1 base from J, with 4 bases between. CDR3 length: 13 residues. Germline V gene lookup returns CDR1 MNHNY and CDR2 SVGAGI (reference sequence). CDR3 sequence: CASRPSGANVLTF. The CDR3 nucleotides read TGTGCCAGCAGGCCGTCTGGGGCCAACGTCCTGACTTTC.

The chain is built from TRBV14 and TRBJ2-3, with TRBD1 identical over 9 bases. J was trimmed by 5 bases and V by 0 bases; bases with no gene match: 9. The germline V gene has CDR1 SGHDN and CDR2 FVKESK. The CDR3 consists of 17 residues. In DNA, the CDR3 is TGTGCCAGCAGCCAAGATTTTGGACAGGGGCACTTAGATACGCAGTATTTT. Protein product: CASSQDFGQGHLDTQYF.

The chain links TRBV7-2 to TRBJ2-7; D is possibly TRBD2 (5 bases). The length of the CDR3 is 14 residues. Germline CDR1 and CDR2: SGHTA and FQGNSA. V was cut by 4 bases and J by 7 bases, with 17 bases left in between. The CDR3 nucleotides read TGTGCCAGCAGCTCAGGACTGGGAATTGGGGAGCAGTACTTC. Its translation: CASSSGLGIGEQYF. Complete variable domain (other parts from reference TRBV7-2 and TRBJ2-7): GAGVSQSPSNKVTEKGKDVELRCDPISGHTALYWYRQSLGQGLEFLIYFQGNSAPDKSGLPSDRFSAERTGGSVSTLTIQRTQQEDSAVYLCASSSGLGIGEQYFGPGTRLTVT.

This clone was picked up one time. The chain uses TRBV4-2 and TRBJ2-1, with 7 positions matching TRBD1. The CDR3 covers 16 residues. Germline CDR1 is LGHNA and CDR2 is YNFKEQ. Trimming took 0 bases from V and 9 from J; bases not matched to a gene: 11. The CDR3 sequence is CASSQDRDRPSGEQFF. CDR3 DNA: TGTGCCAGCAGCCAAGACCGGGACAGACCTTCTGGTGAGCAGTTCTTC.

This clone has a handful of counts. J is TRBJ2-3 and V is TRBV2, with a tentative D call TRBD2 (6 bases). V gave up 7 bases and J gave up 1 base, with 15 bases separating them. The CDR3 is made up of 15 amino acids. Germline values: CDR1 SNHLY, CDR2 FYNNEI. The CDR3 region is CASTGTRQGTDTQYF. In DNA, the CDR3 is TGTGCCAGCACAGGGACTCGCCAGGGCACAGATACGCAGTATTTT.

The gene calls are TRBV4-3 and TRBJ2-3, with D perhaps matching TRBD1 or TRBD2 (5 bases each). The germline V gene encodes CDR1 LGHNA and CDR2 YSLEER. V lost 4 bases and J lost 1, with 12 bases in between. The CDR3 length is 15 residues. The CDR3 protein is CASSRGTGGTDTQYF. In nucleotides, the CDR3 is TGCGCCAGCAGCCGAGGGACCGGGGGCACAGATACGCAGTATTTT.

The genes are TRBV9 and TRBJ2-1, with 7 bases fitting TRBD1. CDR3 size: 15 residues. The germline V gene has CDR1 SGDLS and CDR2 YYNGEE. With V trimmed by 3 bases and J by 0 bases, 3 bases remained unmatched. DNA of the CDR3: TGTGCCAGCAGCGCACAGGGGAACTCCTACAATGAGCAGTTCTTC. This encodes CASSAQGNSYNEQFF.

The chain's CDR3 is CASSLGIGSGVNTQYF. The CDR3 DNA reads as TGCGCCAGCAGCTTGGGAATTGGTAGCGGGGTAAATACGCAGTATTTT. This chain joins TRBV5-1 and TRBJ2-3; 8 positions agree with TRBD2. The CDR3 contains 16 residues. The V segment lost 0 bases and the J segment 7 bases; nucleotides outside the gene matches: 10. Germline CDR1 reads SGHRS; CDR2 reads YFSETQ.

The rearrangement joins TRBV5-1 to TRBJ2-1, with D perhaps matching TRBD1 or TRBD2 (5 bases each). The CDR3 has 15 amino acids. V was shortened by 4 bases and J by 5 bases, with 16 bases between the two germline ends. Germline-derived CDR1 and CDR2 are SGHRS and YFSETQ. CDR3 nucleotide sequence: TGCGCCAGCAGCCCCGGAGGACAACTAAACAATGAGCAGTTCTTC. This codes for CASSPGGQLNNEQFF.